This T cell receptor (beta chain) is from a study of blood T cell repertoires in COVID-19. Overall study: Samples came from the United States, Italy and Spain, spanning acute and convalescent COVID-19. PBMCs, B-cell-depleted T cells, or T cells provided the cDNA or gDNA that made up the material.

Per the original methods: Counts of nucleated cells, estimated from reference gene primer amplification, were obtained. TCRdb's table, derived via immunoSEQ multiplex PCR, lists solely in-frame clones and lacks some. That table gives V, J and clone size, and the DNA gave D and trimming. The sample contains over 75,000 clones, 85% to 95% of which appear only once. Germline V gene sequence: CDR1 KGHDR, CDR2 SFDVKD. V was cut by 2 bases and J by 2 bases, with 2 bases left in between. CDR3 size: 12 residues. The rearrangement uses TRBV24-1 and TRBJ1-2; D is uncertain. The sequenced sample was peripheral blood. This sequence originates from a man between 60 and 70 years old with acute or convalescent COVID-19. CDR3 sequence reads: CATSDSNYGYTF. CDR3 bases: TGTGCCACCAGTGATTCGAACTATGGCTACACCTTC.